What follows are 2 T cell receptor beta chains derived from one specimen sequenced in a study of cytomegalovirus exposure and HLA in healthy donors. The PCR contained 60 Vbeta and 13 Jbeta primers. TCRdb's table, derived via immunoSEQ multiplex PCR, lists solely in-frame clones and lacks some. The sample consists of 80,000 or so clones, 72% of them appearing once. Sequenced material: PBMCs. The receptors were gathered from a woman aged 40 to 50 in good health and CMV-seropositive.

The CDR3 loop is CASSLGTGNEKLFF. CDR3 coding DNA: TGTGCCAGCAGTCTGGGGACAGGGAATGAAAAACTGTTTTTT. The genes are TRBV28 and TRBJ1-4; 9 positions agree with TRBD1. The CDR3 sequence is 14 residues long. The germline CDR1 and CDR2 sequences are MDHEN and SYDVKM. V was clipped by 5 bases and J by 5 bases; unmatched bases: 3.

The chain carries TRBV19 and TRBJ2-6; TRBD1 matches at 11 bases. The CDR3 spans 18 residues. Trimming at V came to 4 bases and at J to 1 base, leaving 6 bases not matched to a gene. The V gene's germline CDR1 is LNHDA and CDR2 SQIVND (reference sequence). In DNA, the CDR3 is TGTGCCAGTAGTACGGGGGACAGGGGGGATTCTGGGGCCAACGTCCTGACTTTC. This gives the protein CASSTGDRGDSGANVLTF.